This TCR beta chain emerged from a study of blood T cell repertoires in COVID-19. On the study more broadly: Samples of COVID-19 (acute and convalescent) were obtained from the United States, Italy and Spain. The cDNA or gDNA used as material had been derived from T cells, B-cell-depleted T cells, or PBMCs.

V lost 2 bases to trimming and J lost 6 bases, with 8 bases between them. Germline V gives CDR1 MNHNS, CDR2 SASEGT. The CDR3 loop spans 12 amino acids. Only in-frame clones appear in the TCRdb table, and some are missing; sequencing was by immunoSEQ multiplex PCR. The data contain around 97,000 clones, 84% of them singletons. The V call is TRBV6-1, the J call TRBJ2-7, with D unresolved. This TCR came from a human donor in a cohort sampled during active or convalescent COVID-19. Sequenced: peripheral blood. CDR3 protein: CASSELLSEQYF. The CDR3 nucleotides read TGTGCCAGCAGTGAATTGCTGAGCGAGCAGTACTTC.